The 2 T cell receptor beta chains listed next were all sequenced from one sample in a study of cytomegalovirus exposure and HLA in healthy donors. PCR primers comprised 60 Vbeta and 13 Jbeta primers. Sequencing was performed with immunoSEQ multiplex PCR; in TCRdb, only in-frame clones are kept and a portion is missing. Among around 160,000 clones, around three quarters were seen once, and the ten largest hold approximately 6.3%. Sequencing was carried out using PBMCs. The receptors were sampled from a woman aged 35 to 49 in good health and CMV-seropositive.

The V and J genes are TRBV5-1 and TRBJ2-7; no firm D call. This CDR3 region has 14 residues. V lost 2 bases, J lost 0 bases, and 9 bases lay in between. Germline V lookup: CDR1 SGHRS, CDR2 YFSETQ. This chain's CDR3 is CASSLDRSSYEQYF. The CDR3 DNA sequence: TGCGCCAGCAGCTTAGACCGGAGCTCCTACGAGCAGTACTTC.

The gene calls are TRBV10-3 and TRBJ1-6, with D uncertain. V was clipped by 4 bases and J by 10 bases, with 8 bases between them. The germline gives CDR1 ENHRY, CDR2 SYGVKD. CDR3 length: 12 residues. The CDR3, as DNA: TGTGCCATCAGTGGAGAGAGGTCACCCCTCCACTTT. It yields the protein CAISGERSPLHF.